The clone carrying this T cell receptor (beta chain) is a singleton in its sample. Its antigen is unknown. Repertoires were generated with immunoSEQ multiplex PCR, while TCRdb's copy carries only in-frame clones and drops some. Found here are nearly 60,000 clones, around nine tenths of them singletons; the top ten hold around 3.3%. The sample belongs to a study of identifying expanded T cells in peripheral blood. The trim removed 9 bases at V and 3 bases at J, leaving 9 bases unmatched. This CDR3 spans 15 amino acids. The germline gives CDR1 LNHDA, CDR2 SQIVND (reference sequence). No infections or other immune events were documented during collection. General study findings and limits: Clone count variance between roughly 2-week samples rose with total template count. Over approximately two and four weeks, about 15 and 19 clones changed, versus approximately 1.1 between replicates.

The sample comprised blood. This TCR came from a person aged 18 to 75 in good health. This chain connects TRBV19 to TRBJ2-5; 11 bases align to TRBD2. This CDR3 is CASLPEGLAEETQYF. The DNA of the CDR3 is TGTGCCAGCCTACCAGAGGGACTAGCGGAAGAGACCCAGTACTTC.